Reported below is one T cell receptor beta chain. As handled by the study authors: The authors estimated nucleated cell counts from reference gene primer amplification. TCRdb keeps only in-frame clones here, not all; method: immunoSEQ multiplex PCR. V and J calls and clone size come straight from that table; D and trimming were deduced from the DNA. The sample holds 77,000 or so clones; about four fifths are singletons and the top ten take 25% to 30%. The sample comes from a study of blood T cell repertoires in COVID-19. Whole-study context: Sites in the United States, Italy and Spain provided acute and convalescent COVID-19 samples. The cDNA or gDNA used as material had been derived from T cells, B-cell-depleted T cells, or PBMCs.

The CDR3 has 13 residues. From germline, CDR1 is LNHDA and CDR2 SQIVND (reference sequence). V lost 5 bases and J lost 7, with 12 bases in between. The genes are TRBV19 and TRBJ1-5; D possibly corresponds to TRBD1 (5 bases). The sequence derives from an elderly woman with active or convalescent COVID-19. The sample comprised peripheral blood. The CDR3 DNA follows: TGTGCCAGTAGTTGGGGGGATGAACAGCCCCAGCATTTT. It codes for CASSWGDEQPQHF.